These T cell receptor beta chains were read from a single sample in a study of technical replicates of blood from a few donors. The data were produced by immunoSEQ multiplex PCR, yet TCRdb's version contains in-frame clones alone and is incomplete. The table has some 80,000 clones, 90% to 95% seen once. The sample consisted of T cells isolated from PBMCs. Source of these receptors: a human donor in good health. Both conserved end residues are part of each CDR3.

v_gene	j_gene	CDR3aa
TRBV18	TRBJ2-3	CASSPGAGDTQYF
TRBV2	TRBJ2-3	CASRQGATDTQYF
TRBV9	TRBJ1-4	CASSTTLTGTGKLFF
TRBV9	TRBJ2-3	CASSVQLADTQYF
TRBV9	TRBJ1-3	CASSVTAPTSGNTIYF
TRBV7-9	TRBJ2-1	CASSLKRASEGERQFF
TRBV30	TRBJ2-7	CAWSVSGEQYF
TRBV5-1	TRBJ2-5	CASSYPVETQYF
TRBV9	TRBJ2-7	CASSPVAGYRSYEQYF
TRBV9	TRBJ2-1	CASSVGLREGPTNEQFF
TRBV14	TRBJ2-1	CASSHYAGEGYNEQFF
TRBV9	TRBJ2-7	CASSVGGGQGSEQYF
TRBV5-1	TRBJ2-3	CASSLFGRGGTDTQYF
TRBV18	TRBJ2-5	CASSLYRDYQETQYF
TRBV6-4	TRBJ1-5	CASSAPTDRGPDQPQHF
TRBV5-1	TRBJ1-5	CASSLQGYSNQPQHF
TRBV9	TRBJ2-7	CASSVGGLHYEQYF
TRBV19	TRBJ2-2	CASSQTNTGELFF
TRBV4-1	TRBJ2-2	CASSLDRGSGELFF
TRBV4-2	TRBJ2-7	CASSQDLVASGSSYEQYF
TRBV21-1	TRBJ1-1	CASSALLGSEAFF
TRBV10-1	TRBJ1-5	CASSESTGQPQHF
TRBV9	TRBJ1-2	CASSGQGAVYTF
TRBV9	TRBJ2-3	CASSVDVTSGRTDTQYF
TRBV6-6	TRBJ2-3	CASSYSRSAKTDTQYF
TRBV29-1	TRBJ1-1	CSDGQGGNTEAFF
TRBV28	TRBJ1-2	CASSLSQGSGGYTF
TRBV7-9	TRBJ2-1	CASSLVGGGASYNEQFF
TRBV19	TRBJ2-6	CASLKGQTVAGANVLTF
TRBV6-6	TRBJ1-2	CASSYQGQNYGYTF
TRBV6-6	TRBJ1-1	CASSYTGQVTEAFF
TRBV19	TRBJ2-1	CASSGDREINEQFF
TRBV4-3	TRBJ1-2	CASSQAGFGYGYTF
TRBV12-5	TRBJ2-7	CASGFLLTGIPYEQYF
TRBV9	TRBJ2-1	CASSVPRDDEQFF
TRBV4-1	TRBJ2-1	CASSVGLGVNNEQFF
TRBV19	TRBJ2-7	CASSILSRTGGSYEQYF
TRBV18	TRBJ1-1	CAIKGVARNTRMNTEAFF
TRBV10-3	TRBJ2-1	CAISRTGDNEQFF
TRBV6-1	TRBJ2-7	CASSEGTGGYEQYF
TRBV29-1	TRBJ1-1	CSVEDWASLNTEAFF
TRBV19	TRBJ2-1	CASSPLAGERYNEQFF
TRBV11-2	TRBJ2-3	CASSPSLAGAGDTQYF
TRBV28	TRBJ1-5	CASKGDFMQPQHF
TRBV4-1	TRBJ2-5	CASSQETSGNRETQYF
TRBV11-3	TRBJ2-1	CASSFNAREDNEQFF
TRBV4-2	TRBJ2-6	CASSQDGRGPNLSGANVLTF
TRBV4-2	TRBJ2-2	CASSPPFSGTGELFF
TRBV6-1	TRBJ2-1	CASSEDGTSYNEQFF
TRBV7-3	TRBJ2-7	CASRFAYGEQYF
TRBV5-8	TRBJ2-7	CASSFEREIRWGYEQYF
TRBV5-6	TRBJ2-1	CASSDGLAAYNEQFF
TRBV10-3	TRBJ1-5	CAISNSNQPQHF
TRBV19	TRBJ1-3	CASRPSGTGDGNTIYF